Included here is one TCR beta chain sequence, with context. Its antigen remains unidentified. The sample comes from a study of T cells in Graves' hyperthyroidism and ophthalmopathy. Amplification targeted TCR beta CDR3 regions from RNA transcripts. First-round RT-PCR with HTBI primers amplified the TCR CDR3 region. One entry per CDR3 protein results from TCRdb running MiXCR on the multiplex PCR reads. The sample includes hundreds of thousands of distinct CDR3 sequences, about a sixth of them seen just once. Findings of the study overall: Ophthalmopathy onset followed model prediction by a median roughly 6.5 months.

The CDR3 is 17 amino acids. V lost 1 base to trimming and J lost 5 bases; unmatched junction nucleotides: 7. The germline V gene encodes CDR1 MNHEY and CDR2 SMNVEV (reference sequence). The chain carries TRBV27 and TRBJ1-6; the match to TRBD1 covers 8 bases. This clonotype was obtained from a woman in her sixties or seventies with Graves' ophthalmopathy. The sequencing sample was made of blood. CDR3 region: CASSLLLRTGNNSPLHF. DNA of the CDR3: TGTGCCAGCAGTTTATTACTACGGACAGGGAATAATTCACCCCTCCACTTT.